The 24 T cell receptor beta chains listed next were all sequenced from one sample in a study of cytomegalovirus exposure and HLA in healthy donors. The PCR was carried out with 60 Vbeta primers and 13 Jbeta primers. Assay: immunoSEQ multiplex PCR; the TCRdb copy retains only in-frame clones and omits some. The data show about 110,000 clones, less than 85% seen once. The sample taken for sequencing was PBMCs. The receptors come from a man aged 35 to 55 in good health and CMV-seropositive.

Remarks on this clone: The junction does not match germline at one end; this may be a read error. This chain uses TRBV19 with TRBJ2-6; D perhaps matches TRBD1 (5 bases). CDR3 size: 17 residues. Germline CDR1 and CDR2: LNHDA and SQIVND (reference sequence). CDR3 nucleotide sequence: TGTGCCAGTAGTATCTTGCACAGCAACTCTGGGGCCAACGGCCTGACTTTC. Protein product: CASSILHSNSGANGLTF.

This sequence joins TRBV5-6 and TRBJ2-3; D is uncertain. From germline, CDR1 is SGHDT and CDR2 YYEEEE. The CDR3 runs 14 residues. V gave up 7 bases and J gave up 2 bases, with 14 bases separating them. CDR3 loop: CASSFYGDTDTQYF. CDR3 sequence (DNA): TGTGCCAGCTCATTTTACGGAGACACAGATACGCAGTATTTT.

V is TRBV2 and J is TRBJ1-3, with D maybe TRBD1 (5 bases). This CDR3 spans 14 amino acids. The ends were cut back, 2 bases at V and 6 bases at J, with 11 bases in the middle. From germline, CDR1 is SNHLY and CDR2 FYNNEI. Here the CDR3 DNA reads TGTGCCAGCAGTGAAAGGGAGGGGCTAAACACCATATATTTT. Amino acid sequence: CASSEREGLNTIYF.

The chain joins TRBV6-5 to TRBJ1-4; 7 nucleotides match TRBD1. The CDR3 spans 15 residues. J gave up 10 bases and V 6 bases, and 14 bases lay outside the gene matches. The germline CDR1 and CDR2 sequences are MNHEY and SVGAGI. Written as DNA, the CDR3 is TGTGCCAGCAGATCCGTCGGGACAGCCATCGGAAAACTGTTTTTT. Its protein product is CASRSVGTAIGKLFF.

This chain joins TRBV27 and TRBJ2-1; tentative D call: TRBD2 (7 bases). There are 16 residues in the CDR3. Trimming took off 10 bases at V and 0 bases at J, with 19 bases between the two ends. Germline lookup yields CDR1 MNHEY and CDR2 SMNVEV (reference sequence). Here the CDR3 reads CATTPGGRGSYNEQFF. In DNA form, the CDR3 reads TGTGCCACCACCCCGGGGGGCAGGGGCTCCTACAATGAGCAGTTCTTC.

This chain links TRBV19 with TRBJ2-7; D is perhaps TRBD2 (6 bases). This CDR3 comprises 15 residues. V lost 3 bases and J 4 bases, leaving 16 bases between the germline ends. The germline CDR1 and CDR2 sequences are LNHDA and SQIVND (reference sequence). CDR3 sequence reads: CASSIPGLGGYEQYF. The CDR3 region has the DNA TGTGCCAGTAGTATCCCGGGACTTGGGGGATACGAGCAGTACTTC.

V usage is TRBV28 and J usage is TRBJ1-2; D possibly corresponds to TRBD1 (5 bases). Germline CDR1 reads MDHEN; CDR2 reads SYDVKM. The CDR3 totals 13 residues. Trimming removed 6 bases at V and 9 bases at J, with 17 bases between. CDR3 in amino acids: CASSSHVDSSYTF. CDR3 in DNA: TGTGCCAGCAGCTCTCATGTAGACAGCAGCTACACCTTC.

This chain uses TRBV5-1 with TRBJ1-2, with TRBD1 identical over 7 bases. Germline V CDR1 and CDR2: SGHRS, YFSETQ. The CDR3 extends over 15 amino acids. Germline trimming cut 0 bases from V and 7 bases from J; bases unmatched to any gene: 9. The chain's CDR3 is CASSLVQGVNTGYTF. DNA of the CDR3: TGCGCCAGCAGCTTGGTGCAGGGGGTAAATACTGGCTACACCTTC.

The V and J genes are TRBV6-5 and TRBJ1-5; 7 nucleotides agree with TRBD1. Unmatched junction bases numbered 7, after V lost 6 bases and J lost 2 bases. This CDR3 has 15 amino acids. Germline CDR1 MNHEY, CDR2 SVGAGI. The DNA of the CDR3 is TGTGCCAGCAGACCTACAGGGGTAGGCAATCAGCCCCAGCATTTT. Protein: CASRPTGVGNQPQHF.

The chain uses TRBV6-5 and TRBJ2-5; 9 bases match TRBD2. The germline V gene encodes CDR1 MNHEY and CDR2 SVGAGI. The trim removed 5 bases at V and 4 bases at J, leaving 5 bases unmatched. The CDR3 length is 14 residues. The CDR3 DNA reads TGTGCCAGCAGTCCAACGGGACTAGCAGAGACCCAGTACTTC. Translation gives CASSPTGLAETQYF.

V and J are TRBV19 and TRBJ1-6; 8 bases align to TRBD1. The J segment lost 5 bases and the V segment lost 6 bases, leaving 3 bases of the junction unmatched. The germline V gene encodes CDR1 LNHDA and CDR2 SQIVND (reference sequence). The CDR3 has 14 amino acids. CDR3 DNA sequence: TGTGCCAGTAGGGGGGACAGGAATAATTCACCCCTCCACTTT. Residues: CASRGDRNNSPLHF.

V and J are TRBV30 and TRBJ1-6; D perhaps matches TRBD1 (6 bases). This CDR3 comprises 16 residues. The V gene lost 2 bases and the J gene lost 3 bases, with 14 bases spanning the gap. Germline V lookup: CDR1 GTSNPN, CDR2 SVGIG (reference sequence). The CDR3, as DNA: TGTGCCTGGAGTACACAGGGCGGTAGCTATAATTCACCCCTCCACTTT. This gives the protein CAWSTQGGSYNSPLHF.

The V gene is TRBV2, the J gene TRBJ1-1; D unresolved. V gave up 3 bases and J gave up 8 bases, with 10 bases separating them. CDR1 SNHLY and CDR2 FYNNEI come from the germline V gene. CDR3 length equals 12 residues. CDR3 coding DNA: TGTGCCAGCAGTGAGTGGCCGCAGGAAGCTTTCTTT. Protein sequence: CASSEWPQEAFF.

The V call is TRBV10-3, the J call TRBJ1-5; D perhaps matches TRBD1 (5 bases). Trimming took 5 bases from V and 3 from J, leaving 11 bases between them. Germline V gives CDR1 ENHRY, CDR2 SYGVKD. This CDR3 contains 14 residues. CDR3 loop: CAISPQGPNQPQHF. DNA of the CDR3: TGTGCCATCAGTCCCCAGGGCCCCAATCAGCCCCAGCATTTT.

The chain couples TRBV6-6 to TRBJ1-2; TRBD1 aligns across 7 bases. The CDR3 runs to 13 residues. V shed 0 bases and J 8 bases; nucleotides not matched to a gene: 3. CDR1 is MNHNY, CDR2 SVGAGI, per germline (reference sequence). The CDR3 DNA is TGTGCCAGCAGTTACTCGGAGGGGGCCGGCTACACCTTC. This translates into CASSYSEGAGYTF.

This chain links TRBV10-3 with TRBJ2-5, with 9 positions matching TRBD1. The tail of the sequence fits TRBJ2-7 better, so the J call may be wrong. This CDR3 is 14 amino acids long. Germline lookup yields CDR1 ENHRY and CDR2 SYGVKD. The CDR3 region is CAIRSDRGGYEQYF. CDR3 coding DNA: TGTGCCATCAGATCGGACAGGGGTGGCTACGAGCAGTACTTC.

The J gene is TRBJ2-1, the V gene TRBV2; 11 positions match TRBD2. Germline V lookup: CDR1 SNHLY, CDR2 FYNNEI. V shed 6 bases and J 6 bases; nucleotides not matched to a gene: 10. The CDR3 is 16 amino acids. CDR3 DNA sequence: TGTGCCAGCAGGGCGCTGGGACTAGCGGACCCCAATGAGCAGTTCTTC. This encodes CASRALGLADPNEQFF.

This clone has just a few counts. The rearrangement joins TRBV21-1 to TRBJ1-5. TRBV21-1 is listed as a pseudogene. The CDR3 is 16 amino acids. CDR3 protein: CASSKGGEGRNQPQHF. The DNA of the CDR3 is TGTGCCAGCAGCAAAGGGGGGGAGGGTCGGAATCAGCCCCAGCATTTT.

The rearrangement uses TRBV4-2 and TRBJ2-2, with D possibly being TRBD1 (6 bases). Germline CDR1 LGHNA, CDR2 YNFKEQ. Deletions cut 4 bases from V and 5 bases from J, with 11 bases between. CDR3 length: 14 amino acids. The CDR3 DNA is TGTGCCAGCAGCCTAGAACAGGGAACCGGGGAGCTGTTTTTT. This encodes CASSLEQGTGELFF.

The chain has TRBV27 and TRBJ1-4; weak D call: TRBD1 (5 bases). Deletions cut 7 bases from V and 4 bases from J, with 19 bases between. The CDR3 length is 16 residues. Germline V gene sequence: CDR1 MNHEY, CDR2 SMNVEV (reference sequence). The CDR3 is CASKISSWQGNEKLFF. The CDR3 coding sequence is TGTGCCAGCAAAATCAGTTCATGGCAGGGTAATGAAAAACTGTTTTTT.

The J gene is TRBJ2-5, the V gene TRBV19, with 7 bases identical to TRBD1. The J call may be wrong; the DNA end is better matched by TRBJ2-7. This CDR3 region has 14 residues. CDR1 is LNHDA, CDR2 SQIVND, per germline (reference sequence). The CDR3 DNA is TGTGCCAGTAGTCGACAGGGTGGTCACAACGAGCAGTACTTC. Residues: CASSRQGGHNEQYF.

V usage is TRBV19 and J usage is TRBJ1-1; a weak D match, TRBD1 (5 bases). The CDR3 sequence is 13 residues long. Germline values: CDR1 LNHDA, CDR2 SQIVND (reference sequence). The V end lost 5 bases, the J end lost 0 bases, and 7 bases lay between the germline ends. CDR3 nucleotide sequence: TGTGCCAGTAGTGTGGACATGAACACTGAAGCTTTCTTT. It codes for CASSVDMNTEAFF.

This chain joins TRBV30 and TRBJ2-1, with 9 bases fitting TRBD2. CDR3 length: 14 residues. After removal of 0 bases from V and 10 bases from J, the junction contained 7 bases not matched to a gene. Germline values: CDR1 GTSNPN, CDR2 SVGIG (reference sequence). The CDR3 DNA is TGTGCCTGGAGTGTGGTAGCGGGGGCCAACGAGCAGTTCTTC. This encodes CAWSVVAGANEQFF.

The CDR3: CASSLGRVADEQYF. The CDR3 region has the DNA TGTGCCAGCAGCTTGGGCAGGGTGGCGGACGAGCAGTACTTC. This sequence joins TRBV5-8 and TRBJ2-7, with D maybe TRBD1 (5 bases). This CDR3 comprises 14 residues. From germline, CDR1 is SGHTS and CDR2 YDEGEE. Trimming shortened V by 0 bases and J by 5 bases, and 12 bases separated the two germline ends.